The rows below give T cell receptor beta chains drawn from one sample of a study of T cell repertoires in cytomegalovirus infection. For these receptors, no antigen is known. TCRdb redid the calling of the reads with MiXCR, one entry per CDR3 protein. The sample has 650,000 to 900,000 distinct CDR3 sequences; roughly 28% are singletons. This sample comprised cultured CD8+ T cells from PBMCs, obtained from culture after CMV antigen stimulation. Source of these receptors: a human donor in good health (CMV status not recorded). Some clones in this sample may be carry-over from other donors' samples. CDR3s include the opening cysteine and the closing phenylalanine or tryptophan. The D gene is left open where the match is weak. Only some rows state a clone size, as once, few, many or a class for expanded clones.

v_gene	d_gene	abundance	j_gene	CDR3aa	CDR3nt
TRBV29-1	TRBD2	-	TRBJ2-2	CSGRLAGGQNTGELFF	TGCAGCGGACGACTAGCGGGGGGTCAAAACACCGGGGAGCTGTTTTTT
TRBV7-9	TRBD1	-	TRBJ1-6	CASGGQGRANSPLHF	TGTGCCAGCGGGGGACAGGGGCGGGCTAATTCACCCCTCCACTTT
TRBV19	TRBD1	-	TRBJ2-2	CASSSGQDSNTGELFF	TGTGCCAGTAGTTCCGGACAGGACTCTAACACCGGGGAGCTGTTTTTT
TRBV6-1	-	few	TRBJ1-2	CASSYRASDYGYTF	TGTGCCAGCAGCTACAGGGCCTCGGACTATGGCTACACCTTC
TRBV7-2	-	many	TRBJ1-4	CASSLGRRIGLNEKLFF	TGTGCCAGCAGCTTAGGAAGGAGAATCGGACTTAATGAAAAACTGTTTTTT
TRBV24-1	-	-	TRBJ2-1	CATSDPGLGDEQFF	TGTGCCACCAGTGACCCCGGATTGGGGGATGAGCAGTTCTTC
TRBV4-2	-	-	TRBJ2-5	CASSQGQVETQYF	TGTGCCAGCAGCCAAGGCCAAGTGGAGACCCAGTACTTC
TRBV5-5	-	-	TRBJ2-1	CASSSSDNEQFF	TGTGCCAGCAGCTCCTCGGACAATGAGCAGTTCTTC
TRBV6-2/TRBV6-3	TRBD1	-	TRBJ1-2	CASTSDRGPQDGYTF	TGTGCCAGCACCTCGGACAGGGGGCCTCAGGATGGCTACACCTTC
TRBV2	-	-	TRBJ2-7	CASRGNQGYEQYF	TGTGCCAGCAGAGGTAACCAAGGCTACGAGCAGTACTTC
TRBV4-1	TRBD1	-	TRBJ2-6	CASSHLGQGLLSGANVLTF	TGCGCCAGCAGCCATCTTGGACAGGGATTATTATCTGGGGCCAACGTCCTGACTTTC
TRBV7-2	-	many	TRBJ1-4	CASSLALTEKLFF	TGTGCCAGCAGCTTAGCGCTAACTGAAAAACTGTTTTTT
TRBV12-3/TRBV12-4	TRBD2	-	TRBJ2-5	CASGSGTSGHGTQYF	TGTGCCAGCGGAAGCGGGACTAGCGGGCATGGGACCCAGTACTTC
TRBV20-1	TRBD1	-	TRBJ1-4	CSARDQGTGGEKLFF	TGCAGTGCTAGAGATCAGGGGACAGGTGGCGAAAAACTGTTTTTT
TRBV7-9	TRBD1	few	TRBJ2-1	CASIKTGVYNEQFF	TGTGCCAGCATCAAGACAGGGGTCTACAATGAGCAGTTCTTC